This T cell receptor beta chain was identified in a study of beta chain features in type 1 diabetes. Sorting that relied on CD45RO/CCR7/CD25/CD127/CD95/CD27 yielded CD4+ naive, central memory, regulatory and stem cell-like memory cells. This clone was counted a few times. Its antigen is unidentified. Findings of the study overall: Researchers report that Type 1 diabetes patients had moderately but significantly shorter TCRB CDR3s across all four CD4+ subsets.

Germline V gene sequence: CDR1 SGHVS, CDR2 FQNEAQ. This CDR3 contains 17 residues. V lost 1 base to trimming and J lost 2 bases; unmatched junction nucleotides: 5. Isolated RNA was reverse transcribed in full, so expressed TCRB transcripts were sequenced. Method: immunoSEQ multiplex PCR; TCRdb's copy keeps in-frame clones and lacks some. The table has 640,000 or so clones, 10% to 15% seen once. Sequenced input: naive CD4+ T cells from blood. The TCR comes from a man between 18 and 29 years old with type 1 diabetes. The V call is TRBV7-8, the J call TRBJ2-3; 11 bases align to TRBD1. CDR3 protein: CASSLDRTGGLTDTQYF. CDR3 DNA sequence: TGTGCCAGCAGCTTAGACCGGACAGGGGGCCTCACAGATACGCAGTATTTT.